A single sample is the source of the 17 T cell receptor beta chains below, sequenced in a study of blood T cell repertoires in COVID-19. Clones were sequenced by immunoSEQ multiplex PCR, and TCRdb holds only the in-frame ones, with some missing. The profile covers about 270,000 clones, with just over 90% appearing a single time and about 2.3% taken by the ten largest. Material for sequencing was PBMCs or T cells enriched from blood (not recorded which). Every receptor here comes from a woman aged 35 to 49 with acute COVID-19.

The chain carries TRBV3-1 (or the pseudogene TRBV3-2) and TRBJ2-7, with D unclear. Trimming left V 5 bases short and J 6 bases short, with 8 bases between. Germline values: CDR1 LGHDT, CDR2 YNNKEL (reference sequence). The CDR3 has 11 amino acids. The CDR3 DNA follows: TGTGCCAGCAGCTCCTACAGCGAGCAGTACTTC. Translated, it gives CASSSYSEQYF.

The rearrangement joins TRBV18 to TRBJ1-6; D uncertain. Germline CDR1 reads KGHSH; CDR2 reads LQKENI. V lost 3 bases, J lost 5 bases, and 5 bases lay in between. This CDR3 is built from 13 residues. The CDR3 loop is CASSPSNNSPLHF. Written as DNA, the CDR3 is TGTGCCAGCTCACCCAGTAATAATTCACCCCTCCACTTT.

This clone showed up just once. The rearrangement links TRBV10-3 to TRBJ1-1, with D uncertain. V shed 0 bases and J shed 4 bases, with 12 bases lying between them. The CDR3 has 15 amino acids. Per germline, CDR1 ENHRY and CDR2 SYGVKD. The CDR3 DNA sequence: TGTGCCATCAGTGAGTCGGAGGGTTGGGGCACTGAAGCTTTCTTT. Protein product: CAISESEGWGTEAFF.

This clone was observed a few times. This chain connects TRBV7-2 to TRBJ1-1, with 8 bases identical to TRBD1. The CDR3 totals 12 residues. After removal of 2 bases from V and 11 bases from J, the junction contained 4 bases not matched to a gene. CDR1 SGHTA and CDR2 FQGNSA come from the germline V gene. The CDR3 loop is CASSLHRDRAFF. CDR3 coding DNA: TGTGCCAGCAGCTTACACAGGGACAGGGCTTTCTTT.

The rearrangement joins TRBV4-2 to TRBJ1-3; D remains unclear. Germline lookup yields CDR1 LGHNA and CDR2 YNFKEQ. V dropped 2 bases and J dropped 1 base, with 3 bases sitting between them. This CDR3 comprises 13 residues. The CDR3: CASSQLSGNTIYF. The CDR3 DNA reads as TGTGCCAGCAGCCAACTGTCTGGAAACACCATATATTTT.

The V gene is TRBV6-4, the J gene TRBJ2-5, with D hard to call. The germline V gene encodes CDR1 MRHNA and CDR2 SNTAGT. Trimming cost V 7 bases and J 2 bases, with 17 bases left between them. The CDR3 is made up of 15 amino acids. CDR3 sequence reads: CASNNRWRIQETQYF. CDR3 sequence (DNA): TGTGCCAGCAACAATCGTTGGCGGATACAAGAGACCCAGTACTTC.

The chain carries TRBV3-1 (or the pseudogene TRBV3-2) and TRBJ1-5, with D possibly TRBD1 on 5 matching bases. V was cut by 5 bases and J by 4 bases, with 15 bases left in between. This CDR3 has 15 residues. CDR1 is LGHDT, CDR2 YNNKEL, per germline (reference sequence). CDR3 sequence (DNA): TGTGCCAGCAGCTTGGGCTGGCGGGGGAATCAGCCCCAGCATTTT. This sequence encodes CASSLGWRGNQPQHF.

This sequence joins TRBV6-5 and TRBJ2-7, with TRBD1 identical over 7 bases. The CDR3 spans 15 residues. Germline assignment: CDR1 MNHEY and CDR2 SVGAGI. V dropped 0 bases and J dropped 4; count of bases not matched to a gene: 6. The CDR3 coding sequence is TGTGCCAGCAGTTACTCACCGGGACAGAAATACGAGCAGTACTTC. It specifies CASSYSPGQKYEQYF.

The genes are TRBV5-1 and TRBJ2-4, with D maybe TRBD1 (5 bases). Germline CDR1 SGHRS, CDR2 YFSETQ. This CDR3 spans 15 amino acids. V lost 0 bases and J lost 5, with 12 bases in between. The CDR3 sequence is CASSLVPGRENIQYF. DNA of the CDR3: TGCGCCAGCAGCTTGGTCCCCGGCAGGGAAAACATTCAGTACTTC.

In the case of this clone: This may come from a read error, since a much larger clone is one base off. The V gene is TRBV5-4, the J gene TRBJ1-3, with 7 bases that match TRBD1. The CDR3 runs 16 residues. Germline V lookup: CDR1 SGHNT, CDR2 YYREEE (reference sequence). V gave up 3 bases and J gave up 0 bases; unmatched junction bases: 6. In nucleotides, the CDR3 is TGTGCCAGCAGCTCCACAGGGGCCCTCTCTGGAAACACCATATATTTT. It is translated as CASSSTGALSGNTIYF.

The gene calls are TRBV28 and TRBJ2-1; 7 bases align to TRBD2. V gave up 5 bases and J gave up 5 bases; unmatched junction bases: 12. CDR3 length equals 16 residues. Germline V gene sequence: CDR1 MDHEN, CDR2 SYDVKM. The CDR3 is CASSPGPSRGDNEQFF. Written as DNA, the CDR3 is TGTGCCAGCAGTCCCGGCCCCTCCCGGGGGGACAATGAGCAGTTCTTC.

This chain uses TRBV24-1 with TRBJ1-2, with D possibly TRBD1 on 6 matching bases. The germline gives CDR1 KGHDR, CDR2 SFDVKD. The CDR3 runs to 15 residues. V lost 4 bases and J lost 8, with 19 bases in between. For the CDR3, the DNA is TGTGCCACCAGTGAGGGGGCCTCAAGGGGGAACGGCTACACCTTC. It encodes CATSEGASRGNGYTF.

The chain links TRBV12-5 to TRBJ1-4; D remains unclear. The germline CDR1 and CDR2 sequences are LGHNT and FRNRAP. CDR3 length: 13 residues. Trimming pared 4 bases from V and 5 bases from J, leaving 8 bases between. For the CDR3, the DNA is TGTGCTAGTGGTTCCAGGTTAAATGAAAAACTGTTTTTT. It translates to CASGSRLNEKLFF.

The chain links TRBV7-9 to TRBJ1-2; D unresolved. The germline gives CDR1 SEHNR, CDR2 FQNEAQ (reference sequence). The CDR3 has 14 residues. The V end lost 2 bases, the J end lost 5 bases, and 12 bases lay between the germline ends. CDR3 loop: CASSLRQDSYGYTF. The CDR3 DNA is TGTGCCAGCAGCTTACGTCAGGATAGTTATGGCTACACCTTC.

The chain combines TRBV5-1 with TRBJ1-4; maybe TRBD1 (5 bases). Germline lookup yields CDR1 SGHRS and CDR2 YFSETQ. CDR3 length: 15 amino acids. Trimming took off 0 bases at V and 5 bases at J, with 11 bases between the two ends. The CDR3 spells CASSLEGSVNEKLFF. The CDR3 region has the DNA TGCGCCAGCAGCTTGGAGGGGTCAGTGAATGAAAAACTGTTTTTT.

This rearrangement joins TRBV5-1 to TRBJ1-1; a weak D match, TRBD1 (6 bases). V gave up 1 base and J gave up 3 bases, with 7 bases separating them. Germline CDR1 is SGHRS and CDR2 is YFSETQ. The CDR3 runs to 13 residues. This CDR3 reads CASSLSGDTEAFF. In nucleotides, the CDR3 is TGCGCCAGCAGCTTGTCAGGGGACACTGAAGCTTTCTTT.

CDR3 in amino acids: CASSSQAPWPEAFF. In DNA form, the CDR3 reads TGTGCCAGCAGTTCCCAGGCCCCGTGGCCCGAAGCTTTCTTT. V gene TRBV27 combines with J gene TRBJ1-1; D uncertain. Per the germline V gene, CDR1 is MNHEY and CDR2 is SMNVEV (reference sequence). This CDR3 contains 14 residues. V lost 4 bases, J lost 8 bases, and 17 bases lay in between.